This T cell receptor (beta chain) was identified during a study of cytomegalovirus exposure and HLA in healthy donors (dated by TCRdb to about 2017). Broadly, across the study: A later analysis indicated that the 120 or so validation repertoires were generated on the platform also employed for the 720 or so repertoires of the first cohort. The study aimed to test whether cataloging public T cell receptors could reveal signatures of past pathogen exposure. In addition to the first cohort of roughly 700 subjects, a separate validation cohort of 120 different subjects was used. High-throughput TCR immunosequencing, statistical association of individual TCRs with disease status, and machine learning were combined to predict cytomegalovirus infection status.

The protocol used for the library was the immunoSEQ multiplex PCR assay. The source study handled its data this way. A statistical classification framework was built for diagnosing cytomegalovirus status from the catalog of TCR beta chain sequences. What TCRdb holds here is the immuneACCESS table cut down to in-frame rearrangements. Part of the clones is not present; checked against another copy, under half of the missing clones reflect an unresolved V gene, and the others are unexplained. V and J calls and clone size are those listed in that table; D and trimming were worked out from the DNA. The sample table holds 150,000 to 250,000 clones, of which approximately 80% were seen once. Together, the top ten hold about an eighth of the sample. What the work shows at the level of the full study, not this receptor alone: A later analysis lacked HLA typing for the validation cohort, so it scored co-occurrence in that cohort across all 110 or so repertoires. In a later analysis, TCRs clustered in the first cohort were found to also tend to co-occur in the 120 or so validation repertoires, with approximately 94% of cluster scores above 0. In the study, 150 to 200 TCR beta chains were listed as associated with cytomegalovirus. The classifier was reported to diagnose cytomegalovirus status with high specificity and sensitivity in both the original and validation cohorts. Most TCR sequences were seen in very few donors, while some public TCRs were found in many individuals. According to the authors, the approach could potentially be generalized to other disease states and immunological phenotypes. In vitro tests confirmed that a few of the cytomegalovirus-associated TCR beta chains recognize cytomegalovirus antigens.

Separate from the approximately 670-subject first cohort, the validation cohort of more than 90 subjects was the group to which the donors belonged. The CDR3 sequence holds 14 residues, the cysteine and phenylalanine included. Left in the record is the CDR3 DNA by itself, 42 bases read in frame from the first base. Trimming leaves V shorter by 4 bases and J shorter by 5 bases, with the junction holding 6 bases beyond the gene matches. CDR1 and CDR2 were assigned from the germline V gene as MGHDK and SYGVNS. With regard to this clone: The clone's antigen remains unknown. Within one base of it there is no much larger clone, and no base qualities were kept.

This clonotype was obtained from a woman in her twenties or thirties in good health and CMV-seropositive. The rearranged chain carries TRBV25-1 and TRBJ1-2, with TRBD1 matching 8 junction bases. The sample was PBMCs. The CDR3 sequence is CASSVETGAYGYTF. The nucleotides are TGTGCCAGCAGTGTAGAGACAGGGGCATATGGCTACACCTTC.